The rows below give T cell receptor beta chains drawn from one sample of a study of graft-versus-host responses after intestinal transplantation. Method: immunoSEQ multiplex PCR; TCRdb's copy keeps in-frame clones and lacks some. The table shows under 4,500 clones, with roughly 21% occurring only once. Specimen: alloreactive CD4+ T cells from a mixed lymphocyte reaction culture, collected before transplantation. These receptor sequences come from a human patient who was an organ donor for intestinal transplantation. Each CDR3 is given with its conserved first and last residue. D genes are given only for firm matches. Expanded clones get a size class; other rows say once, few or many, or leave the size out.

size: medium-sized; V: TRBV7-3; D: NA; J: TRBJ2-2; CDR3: CASSKLGQGANTGELFF; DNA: TGTGCCAGCAGCAAGCTCGGGCAGGGCGCGAACACCGGGGAGCTGTTTTTT
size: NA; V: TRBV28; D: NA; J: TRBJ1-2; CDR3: CASSLNTKILGYTF; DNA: TGTGCCAGCAGTCTCAACACCAAAATTCTTGGCTACACCTTC
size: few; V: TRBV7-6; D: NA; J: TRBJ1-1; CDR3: CASSFQSGTEAFF; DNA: TGTGCCAGCAGCTTTCAAAGCGGAACTGAAGCTTTCTTT
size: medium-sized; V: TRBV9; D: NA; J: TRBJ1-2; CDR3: CASSVDGQINYGYTF; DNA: TGTGCCAGCAGCGTAGATGGGCAGATTAACTATGGCTACACCTTC
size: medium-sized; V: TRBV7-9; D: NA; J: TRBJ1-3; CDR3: CASSFIRRNTIYF; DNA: TGTGCCAGCAGCTTCATCAGGAGAAACACCATATATTTT
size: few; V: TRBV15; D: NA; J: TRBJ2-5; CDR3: CATSRDPSQETQYF; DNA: TGTGCCACCAGCAGAGATCCGTCGCAAGAGACCCAGTACTTC
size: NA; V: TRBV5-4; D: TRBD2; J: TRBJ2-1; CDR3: CASSLAGGGGSWHEQFF; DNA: TGTGCCAGCAGCTTGGCCGGGGGCGGGGGGTCCTGGCATGAGCAGTTCTTC
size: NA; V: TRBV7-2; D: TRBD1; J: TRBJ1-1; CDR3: CASSLDRVRNTEAFF; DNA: TGTGCCAGCAGCCTAGACAGGGTCCGTAACACTGAAGCTTTCTTT
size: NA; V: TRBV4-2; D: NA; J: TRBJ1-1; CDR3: CASSQPGEGNTEAFF; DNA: TGTGCCAGCAGCCAACCAGGGGAGGGGAACACTGAAGCTTTCTTT
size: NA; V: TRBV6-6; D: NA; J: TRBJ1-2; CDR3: CASKPGPYYGYTF; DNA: TGTGCCAGCAAACCAGGTCCTTACTATGGCTACACCTTC
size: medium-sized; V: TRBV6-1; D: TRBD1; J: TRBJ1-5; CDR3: CASSGQGANQPQHF; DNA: TGTGCCAGCTCGGGGCAGGGGGCCAATCAGCCCCAGCATTTT
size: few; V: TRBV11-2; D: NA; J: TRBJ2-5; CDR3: CASSSAGTSQETQYF; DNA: TGTGCCAGCAGCTCCGCGGGGACCAGCCAAGAGACCCAGTACTTC
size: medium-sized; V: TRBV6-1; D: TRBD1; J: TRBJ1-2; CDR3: CASSGTGGTWGYTF; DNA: TGTGCCAGCAGTGGGACAGGGGGGACCTGGGGCTACACCTTC
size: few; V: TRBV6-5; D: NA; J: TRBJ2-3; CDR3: CASIRTGTDTQYF; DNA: TGTGCCAGCATCCGAACAGGGACAGATACGCAGTATTTT
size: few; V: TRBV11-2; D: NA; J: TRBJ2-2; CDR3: CASGLPLNPGPGELFF; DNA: TGTGCCAGCGGACTACCTCTTAATCCGGGACCCGGGGAGCTGTTTTTT
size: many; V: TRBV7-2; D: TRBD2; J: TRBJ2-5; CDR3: CASSLGLRGGLGTQYF; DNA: TGTGCCAGCAGCTTAGGTCTCCGGGGGGGCCTTGGGACCCAGTACTTC
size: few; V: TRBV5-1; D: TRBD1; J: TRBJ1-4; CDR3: CASSPWTGGHEKLFF; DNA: TGCGCCAGCAGCCCATGGACAGGGGGCCACGAAAAACTGTTTTTT
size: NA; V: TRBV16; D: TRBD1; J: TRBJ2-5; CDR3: CASSRRTGLETQYF; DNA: TGTGCCAGCAGCCGCAGGACAGGCCTCGAGACCCAGTACTTC
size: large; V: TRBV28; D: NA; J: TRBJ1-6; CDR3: CASLPSSSPLHF; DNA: TGTGCCAGCCTACCTTCGAGTTCACCCCTCCACTTT
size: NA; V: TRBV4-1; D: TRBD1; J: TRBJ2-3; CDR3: CASSPGQGSTDTQYF; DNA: TGCGCCAGCAGCCCGGGACAGGGGTCCACAGATACGCAGTATTTT
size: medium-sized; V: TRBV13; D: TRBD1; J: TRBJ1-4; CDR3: CASSEDRTANEKLFF; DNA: TGTGCCAGCAGCGAGGACAGGACGGCTAATGAAAAACTGTTTTTT
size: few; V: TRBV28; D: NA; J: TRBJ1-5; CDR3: CASAGAIQPQHF; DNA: TGTGCCAGCGCAGGGGCCATTCAGCCCCAGCATTTT
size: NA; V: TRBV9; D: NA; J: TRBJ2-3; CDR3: CASSPLPGITDTQYF; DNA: TGTGCCAGCTCACCTTTGCCAGGAATCACAGATACGCAGTATTTT
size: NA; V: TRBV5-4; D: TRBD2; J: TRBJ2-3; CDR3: CASSPSGGPSDTQYF; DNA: TGTGCCAGCAGCCCTAGCGGGGGGCCATCAGATACGCAGTATTTT
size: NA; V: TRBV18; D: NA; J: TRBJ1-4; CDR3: CASSAGGGEKLFF; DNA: TGTGCCAGCTCGGCCGGGGGAGGTGAAAAACTGTTTTTT
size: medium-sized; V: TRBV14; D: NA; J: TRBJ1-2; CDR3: CASSQDLTGQYGYTF; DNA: TGTGCCAGCAGCCAAGATCTTACAGGGCAGTATGGCTACACCTTC
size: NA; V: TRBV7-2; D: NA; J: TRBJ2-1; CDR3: CASSSEYNEQFF; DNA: TGTGCCAGCAGCTCGGAGTACAATGAGCAGTTCTTC
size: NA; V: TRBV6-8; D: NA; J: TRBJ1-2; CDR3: CASSLSAAANYGYTF; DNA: TGTGCCAGCAGTCTCTCTGCGGCAGCTAACTATGGCTACACCTTC
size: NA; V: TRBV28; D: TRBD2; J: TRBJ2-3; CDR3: CASRPGLAATDTQYF; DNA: TGTGCCAGCAGGCCGGGACTAGCGGCGACAGATACGCAGTATTTT